These T cell receptor beta chains were read from a single sample in a study of blood T cell repertoires in COVID-19. TCRdb's table, derived via immunoSEQ multiplex PCR, lists solely in-frame clones and lacks some. The sample contains a few hundred thousand clones, 70% to 90% of which appear only once. Sequencing used PBMCs or T cells enriched from blood (not recorded which). The receptors were sampled from a woman younger than 45 who had recovered from COVID-19. The CDR3 runs from the conserved cysteine through the conserved F or W. Each record gives: V gene, J gene, D gene, clone size, CDR3 DNA, CDR3 protein. D genes are given only for firm matches. Size tells how often a clone was seen (once, few, many) or the class of an expanded clone, and some rows leave it out.

>TRBV28|TRBJ1-5|.|.
TGTGCCAGCAGTCCTATTGGGGGGGGTTATAGCAATCAGCCCCAGCATTTT
CASSPIGGGYSNQPQHF
>TRBV11-1|TRBJ1-1|.|.
TGTGCCAGCAGTATACAGACGAACACTGAAGCTTTCTTT
CASSIQTNTEAFF
>TRBV7-9|TRBJ1-5|TRBD1|.
TGTGCCAGCAGCCCGACTACAGGGGGCCTCGGGCCCCAGCATTTT
CASSPTTGGLGPQHF
>TRBV29-1|TRBJ1-5|TRBD1|.
TGCAGCGTTGTACAGGGGAATCAGCCCCAGCATTTT
CSVVQGNQPQHF
>TRBV12-3/TRBV12-4|TRBJ1-4|.|.
TGTGCCAGCAGCCCAGCAACTAATGAAAAACTGTTTTTT
CASSPATNEKLFF
>TRBV2|TRBJ1-6|TRBD1|.
TGTGCCAGCAGCGTAATGGGACAGGGAAATAATTCACCCCTCCACTTT
CASSVMGQGNNSPLHF
>TRBV7-9|TRBJ2-7|.|.
TGTGCCAGCACCTCGGGATACGAGCAGTACTTC
CASTSGYEQYF
>TRBV6-4|TRBJ1-2|.|.
TGTGCCAGCACCCCCGCCCCCGGGGGGATAATAGGTGGCTACACCTTC
CASTPAPGGIIGGYTF
>TRBV28|TRBJ1-5|TRBD1|.
TGTGCCAGCAGTTGGACAGGGAGTGGGCAGCCCCAGCATTTT
CASSWTGSGQPQHF
>TRBV3-1/TRBV3-2|TRBJ2-5|TRBD1|.
TGTGCCAGCAGGGACAGGGGGTCGGGCCAAGAGACCCAGTACTTC
CASRDRGSGQETQYF
>TRBV5-1|TRBJ2-3|.|.
TGCGCCAGCAGTCCGGGGGTGGGCACAGATACGCAGTATTTT
CASSPGVGTDTQYF
>TRBV15|TRBJ1-5|.|.
TGTGCCACCAGCCAAGACAGGATTCTTAGCAATCAGCCCCAGCATTTT
CATSQDRILSNQPQHF
>TRBV3-1/TRBV3-2|TRBJ2-3|TRBD2|once
TGTGCCAGCAGCCCCCGGGGGGGCGGAAGCACAGATACGCAGTATTTT
CASSPRGGGSTDTQYF
>TRBV19|TRBJ1-5|TRBD1|many
TGTGCCAGTAGTATCAACGGACAGGGAATTGGGCAGCCCCAGCATTTT
CASSINGQGIGQPQHF